The subject of this entry is one T cell receptor (beta chain). In the original workflow: Amplifying reference gene primers gave estimates of nucleated cell counts. The method was immunoSEQ multiplex PCR; TCRdb's version includes in-frame clones alone and lacks a portion of them. Clonal size and the V and J genes are those of that table, whereas D and trimming came from the DNA. The repertoire holds 150,000 to 180,000 clones, with 80% to 90% as singletons. The record originates from a study of blood T cell repertoires in COVID-19. J was trimmed by 7 bases and V by 5 bases; bases with no gene match: 5. Germline loops: CDR1 MNHEY, CDR2 SVGEGT. CDR3 size: 14 residues. Participants spanned ages about 18 to 90 years and resided in 20 to 30 US areas. Each participant's cohort was designated according to participant-reported clinical history.

The chain links TRBV6-2 or TRBV6-3 to TRBJ1-5; 10 positions agree with TRBD1. The TCR originated in a man in his forties or fifties who had recovered from COVID-19. Sequenced: PBMCs or T cells enriched from blood (not recorded which). The CDR3 region is CASSGTGVGQPQHF. CDR3 nucleotide sequence: TGTGCCAGCAGTGGGACAGGGGTTGGCCAGCCCCAGCATTTT.